A single sample gave rise to the 4 T cell receptor beta chains below, sequenced in a study of cytomegalovirus exposure and HLA in healthy donors. PCR employed 60 Vbeta and 13 Jbeta primers. Sequenced by immunoSEQ multiplex PCR; TCRdb stores in-frame clones only, minus some. The data hold about 99,000 clones, with approximately 73% observed a single time. Sequences were obtained from PBMCs. The receptors stem from a woman aged 18-29 years in good health and CMV-seropositive.

The J gene is TRBJ1-6, the V gene TRBV6-1; perhaps TRBD1 as D (5 bases). Trimming took 2 bases from V and 9 from J, leaving 14 bases between them. This CDR3 contains 15 residues. The V gene's germline CDR1 is MNHNS and CDR2 SASEGT. Here the CDR3 reads CASSESKGRVSPLHF. The CDR3 nucleotides are TGTGCCAGCAGTGAATCTAAGGGCAGGGTTTCACCCCTCCACTTT.

The chain joins TRBV6-6 to TRBJ2-3; TRBD2 aligns across 8 bases. Germline CDR1 MNHNY, CDR2 SVGAGI (reference sequence). Germline trimming cut 4 bases from V and 9 bases from J; bases unmatched to any gene: 3. The CDR3 runs to 12 residues. The CDR3 reads CASSFGLATQYF. The CDR3 DNA reads TGTGCCAGCAGTTTCGGACTAGCCACGCAGTATTTT.

This clone was found a few times. The V call is TRBV5-1, the J call TRBJ2-7; no clear D gene. This CDR3 comprises 13 residues. From germline, CDR1 is SGHRS and CDR2 YFSETQ. The ends were cut back, 7 bases at V and 7 bases at J, with 18 bases in the middle. The CDR3 spells CASSPTQRLEQYF. CDR3 nucleotides: TGCGCCAGCTCGCCGACCCAGAGGTTGGAGCAGTACTTC.

The chain employs TRBV7-9 and TRBJ2-7; TRBD2 aligns across 7 bases. The germline gives CDR1 SEHNR, CDR2 FQNEAQ (reference sequence). The V gene end was trimmed by 1 base and the J gene end by 2 bases; junction bases not matched to a gene: 5. The CDR3 sequence is 15 residues long. As DNA, the CDR3 is TGTGCCAGCAGCTTAGAAGCGGGACGCCCCTACGAGCAGTACTTC. The encoded protein is CASSLEAGRPYEQYF.